These 15 T cell receptor beta chains originate from one sample sequenced in a study of Tregs in tolerant kidney transplant recipients. Here immunoSEQ multiplex PCR was the method, and the copy in TCRdb shows in-frame clones only, minus some. Seen in this sample are roughly 32,000 clones; the ten most common clones hold about 8.1%. The sample was CD8+ T cells from blood, taken before the transplant. The receptors shown here come from a human donor who received a combined kidney and bone marrow transplant.

Concerning this clone: The read stops 3 residues short of the end of the CDR3; the missing end is completed from the germline J gene. V gene TRBV30 combines with J gene TRBJ1-3; tentative D call: TRBD1 (6 bases). The germline V gene has CDR1 GTSNPN and CDR2 SVGIG (reference sequence). The CDR3 sequence is 16 residues long. Deletions cut 0 bases from V and 4 bases from J, with 16 bases between. The covered CDR3 bases are TGTGCCTGGAGTGTACAGGGACGGCCTGGCGGAAACACC. It codes for CAWSVQGRPGGNT. The entire CDR3 is CAWSVQGRPGGNTIYF.

About this clone: With the read ending 3 residues before the CDR3 end, the germline J gene is used to fill in that end. The rearrangement joins TRBV11-2 to TRBJ2-5, with 8 nucleotides matching TRBD1. The V segment lost 0 bases and the J segment 5 bases; nucleotides outside the gene matches: 5. Germline V gene data show CDR1 as SGHAT and CDR2 as FQNNGV. The CDR3 loop spans 15 amino acids. CDR3 loop: CASSLETGAAETQYF. The sequenced CDR3 bases are TGTGCCAGCAGCTTAGAGACAGGGGCGGCGGAGACC.

Comment on this clone: Sequencing ends 3 residues short of the CDR3 end; the germline J gene provides the rest. V and J are TRBV10-3 and TRBJ2-5; 12 bases are a match to TRBD2. The V gene end was trimmed by 9 bases and the J gene end by 4 bases; junction bases not matched to a gene: 9. Germline values: CDR1 ENHRY, CDR2 SYGVKD. This CDR3 is built from 15 residues. The CDR3 bases that were read are TGTGCCATTGCCTTGACTAGCGGGAGAGGAGAGACC. It translates to CAIALTSGRGET. The full CDR3 protein is CAIALTSGRGETQYF.

About this clone itself: The CDR3 end falls 3 residues outside the read, so it is completed with the germline J gene. V usage is TRBV19 and J usage is TRBJ2-1; 11 bases line up with TRBD2. V lost 5 bases to trimming and J lost 4 bases; unmatched junction nucleotides: 4. The CDR3 loop spans 15 amino acids. The germline CDR1 and CDR2 sequences are LNHDA and SQIVND (reference sequence). The chain's CDR3 is CASSEGTSGYNEQFF. The part of the CDR3 DNA that was read is TGTGCCAGTAGTGAAGGGACTAGCGGATACAATGAG.

Incomplete CDR3 DNA: TGTGCCAGCAGTGAAAGGACAGCAACTAATGAAAAA. Amino acids: CASSERTATNEK. The CDR3, in full, reads CASSERTATNEKLFF. The genes are TRBV2 and TRBJ1-4; tentative D call: TRBD1 (6 bases). The observed sequence ends 3 residues before the CDR3 terminus, with the missing tail filled in from the germline J gene. CDR3 length equals 15 residues. Trimming took 2 bases from V and 0 from J, leaving 7 bases between them. CDR1 SNHLY and CDR2 FYNNEI come from the germline V gene.

As concerns this clone: The read terminates 3 residues ahead of where the CDR3 ends, so the germline J gene completes it. The genes are TRBV20-1 and TRBJ1-2; tentative D call: TRBD1 (5 bases). The CDR3 extends over 13 amino acids. V was cut by 5 bases and J by 6 bases, with 16 bases left in between. Looked up from germline, CDR1 is DFQATT and CDR2 is SNEGSKA (reference sequence). The CDR3 loop is CSAAHGDFNGYTF. The DNA read from the CDR3 is TGCAGTGCTGCGCATGGGGACTTTAATGGC.

Turning to this clone: The CDR3 end lies 3 residues beyond the end of the read and is filled in from the germline J gene. This chain uses TRBV10-2 with TRBJ1-1; a weak D match, TRBD1 (5 bases). V was trimmed by 5 bases and J by 0 bases, leaving 13 bases between them. This CDR3 is built from 15 residues. From germline, CDR1 is WSHSY and CDR2 SAAADI. CDR3 residues: CASSPPEGLNTEAFF. The part of the CDR3 DNA that was read is TGCGCCAGCAGTCCCCCGGAGGGGTTGAACACTGAA.

Of note for this clone: The missing CDR3 end, 3 residues past where the read stops, is filled in from the germline J gene. The rearrangement links TRBV7-6 to TRBJ2-1, with 7 nucleotides matching TRBD2. This CDR3 contains 16 residues. Per germline, CDR1 SGHVS and CDR2 FNYEAQ. Trimming cost V 0 bases and J 2 bases; bases outside gene matches: 4. The sequenced part of the CDR3 DNA is TGTGCCAGCAGCTTAGCGTGGGGGGGGACCTACAATGAG. Encoded protein: CASSLAWGGTYNE. Given in full, the CDR3 is CASSLAWGGTYNEQFF.

Comments on this clone: The read ends 3 residues before the CDR3 terminus; that terminus is restored from the germline J gene. The chain couples TRBV7-8 to TRBJ2-7; a possible D gene is TRBD2 (6 bases). The V gene lost 0 bases and the J gene lost 4 bases, with 10 bases spanning the gap. The CDR3 contains 14 residues. Germline V gives CDR1 SGHVS, CDR2 FQNEAQ. CDR3 DNA (partial): TGTGCCAGCAGCTTAGCGGGACTCCAATACGAG. Its translation: CASSLAGLQYE. The whole CDR3 reads CASSLAGLQYEQYF.

Turning to this clone: The CDR3 end falls 3 residues outside the read, so it is completed with the germline J gene. The chain employs TRBV2 and TRBJ2-5; maybe TRBD2 (5 bases). The germline gives CDR1 SNHLY, CDR2 FYNNEI. The CDR3 totals 16 residues. Trimming took off 7 bases at V and 7 bases at J, with 25 bases between the two ends. The CDR3 DNA, read in part, is TGTGCCAGCAAGGTCGTTGGGATCACGCCCGCGGGGACC. As protein: CASKVVGITPAGT. The complete CDR3 protein is CASKVVGITPAGTQYF. The whole variable domain, remainder taken from reference TRBV2 and TRBJ2-5, is EPEVTQTPSHQVTQMGQEVILRCVPISNHLYFYWYRQILGQKVEFLVSFYNNEISEKSEIFDDQFSVERPDGSNFTLKIRSTKLEDSAMYFCASKVVGITPAGTQYFGPGTRLLVL.

About this clone itself: Read data end 3 residues before the CDR3 end; the end is taken from the germline J gene. The V and J genes are TRBV2 and TRBJ1-1; 10 bases are a match to TRBD1. The CDR3 contains 14 residues. The germline gives CDR1 SNHLY, CDR2 FYNNEI. The covered CDR3 bases are TGTGCCAGCAGTCCATGGACAGGGGGGGGAGAA. Amino acid sequence: CASSPWTGGGE. The whole CDR3 protein is CASSPWTGGGEAFF.

Remarks on this clone: The read terminates 3 residues before the CDR3 end, so the remaining end is supplied by the germline J gene. The chain recombines TRBV10-3 with TRBJ1-4; tentatively, D is TRBD1 (6 bases). Germline assignment: CDR1 ENHRY and CDR2 SYGVKD. CDR3 length equals 11 residues. CDR3 residues: CAISGGRELFF. The CDR3 bases that were read are TGTGCCATCAGTGGGGGGCGGGAA.

On this clone: The read is 3 residues too short to cover the CDR3 end, so that end is filled in from the germline J gene. The chain has TRBV13 and TRBJ2-3; TRBD2 aligns across 7 bases. Germline trimming cut 4 bases from V and 0 bases from J; bases unmatched to any gene: 7. Per the germline V gene, CDR1 is PRHDT and CDR2 is FYEKMQ (reference sequence). The CDR3 loop spans 16 amino acids. CDR3 protein: CASSSDPSGSTDTQYF. The DNA read from the CDR3 is TGTGCCAGCAGCTCCGACCCTAGCGGTAGCACAGATACG.

CDR3 bases read: TGTGCCTGTAGGGCCGCCTACGAG. Its protein is CACRAAYE. The entire CDR3 protein reads CACRAAYEQYF. The chain uses TRBV30 and TRBJ2-7; no clear D gene. Sequencing ends 3 residues short of the CDR3 end; the germline J gene provides the rest. Germline V gene data show CDR1 as GTSNPN and CDR2 as SVGIG (reference sequence). The CDR3 length is 11 residues. The V gene lost 6 bases and the J gene lost 2 bases, with 8 bases spanning the gap.

For this clone: Read coverage stops 3 residues before the CDR3 terminus; the germline J gene supplies the remainder. The chain is built from TRBV18 and TRBJ2-2; 7 bases are shared with TRBD1. The CDR3 extends over 16 amino acids. V lost 8 bases and J lost 4; bases outside the gene matches: 13. Germline lookup yields CDR1 KGHSH and CDR2 LQKENI. This CDR3 reads CASVVKGAPVTGELFF. Incomplete CDR3 DNA: TGTGCCAGCGTGGTGAAGGGGGCGCCGGTCACCGGGGAG.